This T cell receptor (beta chain) originates from a study of cytomegalovirus exposure and HLA in healthy donors. Study-wide points: In a later analysis, compared with equally common non-associated chains, HLA-associated beta chains were more expanded. The authors later linked a missense DCLRE1C variant to TCR beta V- and J-gene trimming. Specificity for CMV antigens was confirmed in vitro for three of the CMV-associated chains.

PCR used 60 Vbeta primers and 13 Jbeta primers. Some clones are missing from TCRdb's copy, which holds only in-frame ones; the method was immunoSEQ multiplex PCR. The repertoire holds tens of thousands of clones, with roughly 80% as singletons. Germline V CDR1 and CDR2: SGHVS, FNYEAQ. V shed 5 bases and J 9 bases; nucleotides not matched to a gene: 10. This CDR3 has 16 residues. This clone showed up just a few times. Its antigen is currently unknown. Other DNA sequences within the sample encode an identical CDR3. The rearrangement uses TRBV7-6 and TRBJ2-4; 13 bases match TRBD2. Material: PBMCs. The sequence was collected from a woman aged 30 to 39 in good health and CMV-seronegative. The CDR3 DNA is TGTGCCAGCAGCCCTGGGACTAGCGGGACCGGGGGCATTCAGTACTTC. The encoded protein is CASSPGTSGTGGIQYF.